The 11 T cell receptor beta chains reported below all come from one sample, sequenced in a study of T cells in Graves' hyperthyroidism and ophthalmopathy. Researchers took RNA transcripts and amplified the TCR beta CDR3 regions from them. The primer set for the first-round RT-PCR of the TCR CDR3 was HTBI. TCRdb re-called the multiplex PCR reads with MiXCR, one entry per CDR3 protein. The repertoire holds 500,000 or so distinct CDR3 sequences, with 15% to 20% as singletons. Sequenced: blood. The source is a woman aged 30 to 39 with Graves' ophthalmopathy.

This clonotype has at least ten counts. The rearrangement joins TRBV13 to TRBJ2-7, with D possibly TRBD2 on 6 matching bases. The CDR3 has 15 residues. CDR1 is PRHDT and CDR2 is FYEKMQ in the germline V gene (reference sequence). V lost 4 bases to trimming and J lost 7 bases, with 20 bases between them. CDR3 nucleotides: TGTGCCAGCAGCTACCGCGGGACTGGGGTGTTGGAGCAGTACTTC. This codes for CASSYRGTGVLEQYF.

This clonotype was seen a few times. The V gene is TRBV20-1, the J gene TRBJ2-2; perhaps TRBD1 as D (7 bases). CDR3 length equals 16 residues. Trimming removed 3 bases at V and 3 bases at J, with 17 bases between. The germline V gene encodes CDR1 DFQATT and CDR2 SNEGSKA (reference sequence). This CDR3 is CSASVGGGGHTGELFF. In nucleotides, the CDR3 is TGCAGTGCTAGTGTTGGAGGAGGGGGCCACACCGGGGAGCTGTTTTTT.

V usage is TRBV5-8 and J usage is TRBJ1-1; D is unclear. Trimming removed 3 bases from V and 5 bases from J, with 8 bases in between. Germline CDR1 reads SGHTS; CDR2 reads YDEGEE. This CDR3 comprises 12 residues. The CDR3 region is CASSWTHTEAFF. As DNA, the CDR3 is TGTGCCAGCAGCTGGACCCATACTGAAGCTTTCTTT.

This clonotype has more than one count but fewer than ten. The J gene is TRBJ2-2, the V gene TRBV29-1, with a weak D call TRBD2 (5 bases). The V and J ends lost 6 bases and 2 bases respectively, with 13 bases between them. CDR3 length: 14 residues. Per the germline V gene, CDR1 is SQVTM and CDR2 is ANQGSEA. The CDR3 bases are TGCAGCGTGGTAACCGGGATTAACACCGGGGAGCTGTTTTTT. Residues: CSVVTGINTGELFF.

There are a few counts of this clonotype. This chain joins TRBV11-1 and TRBJ1-5; 9 bases agree with TRBD1. Germline V gene lookup returns CDR1 SGHAT and CDR2 FQDESV (reference sequence). The CDR3 is 14 amino acids. V trimming: 5 bases; J trimming: 7 bases; junction bases outside the gene matches: 6. The CDR3 here is CASSAGQGAQPQHF. The DNA for the CDR3 is TGTGCCAGCAGCGCGGGACAGGGCGCGCAGCCCCAGCATTTT.

V is TRBV25-1 and J is TRBJ1-4, with a possible D match to TRBD1 (6 bases). The germline V gene encodes CDR1 MGHDK and CDR2 SYGVNS. V gave up 6 bases and J gave up 8 bases, with 10 bases separating them. CDR3 length equals 12 residues. The CDR3 here is CASRQGREKLFF. For the CDR3, the DNA is TGTGCCAGCAGACAGGGCCGCGAAAAACTGTTTTTT.

There are many counts of this clonotype. The chain recombines TRBV27 with TRBJ2-1; either TRBD1 or TRBD2 may supply D (5 bases each). The length of the CDR3 is 16 residues. CDR1 MNHEY and CDR2 SMNVEV come from the germline V gene (reference sequence). Trimming took off 0 bases at V and 4 bases at J, with 13 bases between the two ends. The CDR3 coding sequence is TGTGCCAGCAGTTTATCTTGGGACCAACCTTACAATGAGCAGTTCTTC. Its translation: CASSLSWDQPYNEQFF.

This clonotype was observed at least ten times. This chain joins TRBV20-1 and TRBJ2-1, with TRBD2 matching over 16 bases. The V gene's germline CDR1 is DFQATT and CDR2 SNEGSKA (reference sequence). The length of the CDR3 is 17 residues. With V trimmed by 3 bases and J by 10 bases, 12 bases remained unmatched. The CDR3 loop reads CSASGTSGRALLKEQFF. The CDR3 coding sequence is TGCAGTGCTAGTGGGACTAGCGGGAGGGCCCTGTTGAAGGAGCAGTTCTTC.

This clonotype was observed a handful of times. The chain uses TRBV6-2 or TRBV6-3 and TRBJ2-2, with 8 bases identical to TRBD1. Trimming cost V 7 bases and J 5 bases; bases outside gene matches: 9. The germline V gene encodes CDR1 MNHEY and CDR2 SVGEGT. The CDR3 loop spans 15 amino acids. CDR3 amino acids: CASKLGQGTTGELFF. CDR3 DNA: TGTGCCAGCAAGCTAGGACAGGGTACGACCGGGGAGCTGTTTTTT.

This clonotype was detected only a few times. This clone may be a read error of a much larger clone one base away. It is likely a read error, because the conserved phenylalanine at the end of the CDR3 is missing. The rearrangement uses TRBV28 and TRBJ2-7; 8 nucleotides line up with TRBD1. The CDR3 extends over 12 amino acids. Germline V lookup: CDR1 MDHEN, CDR2 SYDVKM. The junction had 4 bases not matched to a gene; V was cut back by 6 bases and J by 6 bases. The CDR3 loop is CASRPGGGEQYL. The CDR3 DNA follows: TGTGCCAGCAGGCCAGGGGGCGGCGAGCAGTACCTC.

The V call is TRBV30, the J call TRBJ2-7; D remains unclear. The CDR3 is 15 amino acids. CDR1 is GTSNPN, CDR2 SVGIG, per germline (reference sequence). The V gene lost 1 base and the J gene lost 5 bases, with 18 bases spanning the gap. The CDR3 spells CAWSGSVANVNEQYF. As DNA, the CDR3 is TGTGCCTGGAGTGGTTCAGTGGCAAATGTGAACGAGCAGTACTTC.